This paragraph reports one TCR beta chain. Its specificity is unknown. This entry belongs to a study of cytomegalovirus exposure and HLA in healthy donors. Study outcomes and limitations: Judged likely to be a sequencing artifact was a cluster of highly shared sequence variants.

This PCR relied on a set of 60 Vbeta primers and 13 Jbeta primers. Only in-frame clones appear in the TCRdb table, and some are missing; sequencing was by immunoSEQ multiplex PCR. The top ten clones hold 7% to 9.5% of a sample with 150,000 to 200,000 clones, 80% to 85% of them seen once. The TCR sequence derives from a male donor in good health and CMV-seropositive. The sequenced material came from PBMCs.

DNA of the CDR3: TGTGCCAGCAGTTCTAACCTGGAGGGCCTGGGGGAGCAGTACTTC. Protein product: CASSSNLEGLGEQYF. The chain is built from TRBV27 and TRBJ2-7; tentative D call: TRBD2 (6 bases). The V end lost 4 bases, the J end lost 7 bases, and 20 bases lay between the germline ends. This CDR3 is 15 amino acids long. Germline V lookup: CDR1 MNHEY, CDR2 SMNVEV (reference sequence).